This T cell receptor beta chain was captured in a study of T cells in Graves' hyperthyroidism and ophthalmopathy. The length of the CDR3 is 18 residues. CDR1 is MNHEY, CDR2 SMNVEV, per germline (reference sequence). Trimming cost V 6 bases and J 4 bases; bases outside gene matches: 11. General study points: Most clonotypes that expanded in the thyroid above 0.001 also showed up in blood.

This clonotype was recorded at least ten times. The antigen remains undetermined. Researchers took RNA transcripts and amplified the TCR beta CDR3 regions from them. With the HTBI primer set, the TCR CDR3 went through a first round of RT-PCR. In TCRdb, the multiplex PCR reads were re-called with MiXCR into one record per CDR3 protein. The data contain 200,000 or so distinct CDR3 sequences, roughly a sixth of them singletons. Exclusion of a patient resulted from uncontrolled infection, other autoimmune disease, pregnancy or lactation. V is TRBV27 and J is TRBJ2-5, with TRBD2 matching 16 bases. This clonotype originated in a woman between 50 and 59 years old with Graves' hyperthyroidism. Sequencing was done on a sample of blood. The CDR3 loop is CASSPGLAGGPRLETQYF. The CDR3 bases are TGTGCCAGCAGCCCGGGACTAGCGGGAGGGCCTCGGTTAGAGACCCAGTACTTC.